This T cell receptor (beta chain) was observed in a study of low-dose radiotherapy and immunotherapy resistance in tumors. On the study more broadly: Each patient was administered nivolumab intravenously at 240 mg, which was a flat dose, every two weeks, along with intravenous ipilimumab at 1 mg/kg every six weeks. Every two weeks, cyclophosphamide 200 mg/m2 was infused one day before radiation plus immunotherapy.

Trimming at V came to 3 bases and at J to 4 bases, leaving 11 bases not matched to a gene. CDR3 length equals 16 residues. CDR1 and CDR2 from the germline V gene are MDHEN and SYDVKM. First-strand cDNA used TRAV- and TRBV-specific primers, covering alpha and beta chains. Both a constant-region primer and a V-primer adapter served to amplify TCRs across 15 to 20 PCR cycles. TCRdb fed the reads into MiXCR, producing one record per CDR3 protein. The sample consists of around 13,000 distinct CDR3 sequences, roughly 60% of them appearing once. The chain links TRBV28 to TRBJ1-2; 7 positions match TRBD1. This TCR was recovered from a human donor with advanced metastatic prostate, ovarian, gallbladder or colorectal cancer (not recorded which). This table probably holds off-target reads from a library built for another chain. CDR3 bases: TGTGCCAGCAGTTTCCTTGCGGGACAGAGGGGCTATGGCTACACCTTC. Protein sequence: CASSFLAGQRGYGYTF.